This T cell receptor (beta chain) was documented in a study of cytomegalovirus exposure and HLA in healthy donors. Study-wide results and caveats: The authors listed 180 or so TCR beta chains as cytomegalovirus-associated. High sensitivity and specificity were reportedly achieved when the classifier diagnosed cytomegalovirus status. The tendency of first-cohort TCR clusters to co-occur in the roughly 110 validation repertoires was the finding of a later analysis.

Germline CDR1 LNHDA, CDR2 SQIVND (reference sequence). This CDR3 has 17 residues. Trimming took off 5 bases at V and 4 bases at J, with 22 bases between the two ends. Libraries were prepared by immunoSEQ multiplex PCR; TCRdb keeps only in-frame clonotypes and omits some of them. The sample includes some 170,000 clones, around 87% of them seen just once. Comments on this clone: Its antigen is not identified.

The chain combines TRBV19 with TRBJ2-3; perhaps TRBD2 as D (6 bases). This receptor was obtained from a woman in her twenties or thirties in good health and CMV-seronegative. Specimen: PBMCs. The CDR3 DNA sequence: TGTGCCAGTAGTCGCCCCCCAACTAGCCGGTCCTCAGATACGCAGTATTTT. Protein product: CASSRPPTSRSSDTQYF.